Listed below are T cell receptor beta chains from one sample, sequenced in a study of T cell responses to AZD1222 COVID-19 vaccine. Repertoires were generated with immunoSEQ multiplex PCR, while TCRdb's copy carries only in-frame clones and drops some. The profile shows 150,000 or so clones, 75% to 90% of them singletons. Source: peripheral blood, taken after recovery from COVID-19. These receptors all come from an adult who had recovered from COVID-19. Both conserved end residues are part of each CDR3. D genes are given only for firm matches. Size is stated for part of the rows, as once, few or many counts, or as a class when the clone is expanded.

cdr3_length j_call d_call v_call clone_size cdr3_aa cdr3_nt
12 TRBJ2-1 - TRBV4-3 - CASSQPGYEQFF TGCGCCAGCAGCCAACCGGGATACGAGCAGTTCTTC
11 TRBJ2-7 - TRBV29-1 - CSVEEKEKQYF TGCAGCGTTGAAGAAAAGGAGAAGCAGTACTTC
14 TRBJ1-1 TRBD1 TRBV6-6 - CASSFRQGGTEAFF TGTGCCAGCAGTTTCCGACAGGGGGGAACTGAAGCTTTCTTT
16 TRBJ1-5 - TRBV5-8 - CASSFASKQGNQPQHF TGTGCCAGCAGCTTTGCGAGTAAGCAGGGGAATCAGCCCCAGCATTTT
16 TRBJ2-3 TRBD1 TRBV9 - CASSARTGSSTDTQYF TGTGCCAGCAGCGCTCGGACAGGTTCTAGCACAGATACGCAGTATTTT
14 TRBJ2-1 - TRBV7-9 - CASSYWVGGDEQFF TGTGCCAGCAGCTACTGGGTTGGTGGCGATGAGCAGTTCTTC
16 TRBJ1-6 TRBD1 TRBV5-5 once CASSLGDRGFDSPLHF TGTGCCAGCAGCTTGGGAGACAGGGGATTTGATTCACCCCTCCACTTT
14 TRBJ2-2 - TRBV11-2 - CASSNRANTGELFF TGTGCCAGCAGCAACAGGGCGAACACCGGGGAGCTGTTTTTT
12 TRBJ1-2 TRBD1 TRBV28 - CASRPGGYGYTF TGTGCCAGCAGACCAGGGGGCTATGGCTACACCTTC
14 TRBJ2-7 TRBD2 TRBV2 - CASTWLAGEDEQYF TGTGCCAGCACTTGGCTAGCGGGAGAGGACGAGCAGTACTTC
15 TRBJ2-7 - TRBV5-1 - CASSLVQGGSYEQYF TGCGCCAGCAGCTTGGTGCAAGGGGGCTCCTACGAGCAGTACTTC
17 TRBJ2-1 TRBD2 TRBV3-1/TRBV3-2 - CASSPTGLAGAYNEQFF TGTGCCAGCAGCCCGACCGGACTAGCGGGAGCCTACAATGAGCAGTTCTTC
13 TRBJ2-3 - TRBV3-1/TRBV3-2 - CASSRSGTDTQYF TGTGCCAGCAGCCGCTCTGGCACAGATACGCAGTATTTT
15 TRBJ2-7 TRBD2 TRBV4-1 - CASSQASGRVYEQYF TGCGCCAGCAGCCAAGCTAGCGGGAGGGTGTATGAGCAGTACTTC
15 TRBJ2-7 TRBD1 TRBV7-3 - CASSLGQGRGYEQYF TGTGCCAGCAGCCTCGGACAGGGACGAGGCTACGAGCAGTACTTC
10 TRBJ2-5 - TRBV3-1/TRBV3-2 - CASSQETQYF TGTGCCAGCAGCCAAGAGACCCAGTACTTC
16 TRBJ1-1 - TRBV15 - CATSRDFGRGNTEAFF TGTGCCACCAGCAGAGATTTTGGCAGGGGGAACACTGAAGCTTTCTTT
12 TRBJ1-3 - TRBV2 - CASRPFGDTIYF TGTGCCAGCCGTCCCTTTGGGGACACCATATATTTT
12 TRBJ2-4 - TRBV25-1 - CASSETPNIQYF TGTGCCAGCAGTGAAACCCCGAACATTCAGTACTTC
14 TRBJ2-5 TRBD2 TRBV6-5 - CASVLGRALETQYF TGTGCCAGCGTACTCGGGAGGGCCTTAGAGACCCAGTACTTC
14 TRBJ1-2 - TRBV10-3 - CAITTTGPNYGYTF TGTGCCATCACCACCACAGGTCCTAACTATGGCTACACCTTC
14 TRBJ1-2 - TRBV19 once CASSIQGGFYGYTF TGTGCCAGTAGTATCCAGGGCGGTTTCTATGGCTACACCTTC
16 TRBJ2-2 - TRBV25-1 - CASSESKGFSTGELFF TGTGCCAGCAGTGAATCAAAGGGGTTCTCCACCGGGGAGCTGTTTTTT
15 TRBJ1-1 - TRBV7-2 - CASSQEGNWGTEAFF TGTGCCAGCAGCCAAGAGGGGAATTGGGGGACTGAAGCTTTCTTT
15 TRBJ1-2 TRBD1 TRBV27 - CASSRNAGTGFGYTF TGTGCCAGCTCCCGGAACGCGGGGACAGGGTTTGGCTACACCTTC
15 TRBJ1-1 TRBD1 TRBV3-1/TRBV3-2 once CASSRIQGENTEAFF TGTGCCAGCAGTCGGATTCAGGGGGAGAACACTGAAGCTTTCTTT
13 TRBJ1-3 TRBD1 TRBV4-3 - CASSQADRGTIYF TGCGCCAGCAGCCAGGCGGACAGGGGCACCATATATTTT
14 TRBJ1-5 - TRBV19 - CASSSGTLNQPQHF TGTGCCAGTAGTAGCGGGACACTCAATCAGCCCCAGCATTTT
12 TRBJ2-7 - TRBV28 - CASSPPTYEQYF TGTGCCAGCAGTCCCCCGACCTACGAGCAGTACTTC
14 TRBJ2-7 - TRBV3-1/TRBV3-2 - CASSQDHTSYEQYF TGTGCCAGCAGCCAAGACCACACCTCCTACGAGCAGTACTTC
14 TRBJ2-7 - TRBV28 - CASSPLGGGYEQYF TGTGCCAGCAGTCCCCTCGGGGGAGGTTACGAGCAGTACTTC
18 TRBJ1-6 - TRBV7-8 - CASSLSLLAGVNNSPLHF TGTGCCAGCAGCTTATCACTCCTGGCAGGGGTTAATAATTCACCCCTCCACTTT
13 TRBJ1-1 - TRBV6-2/TRBV6-3 - CASSLSGRTEAFF TGTGCCAGCAGTCTCTCGGGTAGAACTGAAGCTTTCTTT
13 TRBJ2-2 - TRBV2 once CASLRSNTGELFF TGTGCCAGCCTACGGTCGAACACCGGGGAGCTGTTTTTT
14 TRBJ1-4 - TRBV19 - CASSIRGAAEKLFF TGTGCCAGTAGTATCAGGGGTGCAGCGGAAAAACTGTTTTTT
17 TRBJ2-5 TRBD1 TRBV9 - CASSAAKLTGDQETQYF TGTGCCAGCAGCGCGGCTAAGCTCACAGGGGACCAAGAGACCCAGTACTTC
12 TRBJ2-2 - TRBV9 - CASSSVTGELFF TGTGCCAGCAGCTCAGTCACCGGGGAGCTGTTTTTT
18 TRBJ2-2 - TRBV4-3 - CASSQGGRGIANTGELFF TGCGCCAGCAGCCAAGGGGGGCGTGGGATCGCGAACACCGGGGAGCTGTTTTTT
15 TRBJ1-3 - TRBV7-2 - CASSLGISSGNTIYF TGTGCCAGCAGCTTAGGGATAAGCTCTGGAAACACCATATATTTT
14 TRBJ2-2 - TRBV7-2 - CASSFWANTGELFF TGTGCCAGCAGCTTCTGGGCGAACACCGGGGAGCTGTTTTTT
8 TRBJ2-1 - TRBV29-1 once CSVDARFF TGCAGCGTTGACGCACGCTTCTTC
14 TRBJ1-1 TRBD1 TRBV2 - CASSSGQGAPEAFF TGTGCCAGCAGTTCGGGACAGGGGGCGCCTGAAGCTTTCTTT
13 TRBJ1-1 - TRBV24-1 - CATSDNMNTEAFF TGTGCCACCAGTGACAACATGAACACTGAAGCTTTCTTT
14 TRBJ1-1 - TRBV25-1 - CASKDSRRNTEAFF TGTGCCAGCAAGGACTCCCGACGGAACACTGAAGCTTTCTTT
15 TRBJ2-5 - TRBV24-1 - CATSDYRDTGTTQYF TGTGCCACCAGTGATTACCGGGACACCGGGACGACCCAGTACTTC
15 TRBJ2-1 - TRBV5-1 - CASSLEGSSYNEQFF TGCGCCAGCAGCTTGGAAGGATCCTCCTACAATGAGCAGTTCTTC
17 TRBJ2-6 - TRBV2 - CASSEGQSKSGANVLTF TGTGCCAGCAGTGAGGGGCAGAGTAAATCTGGGGCCAACGTCCTGACTTTC
11 TRBJ2-7 - TRBV6-5 - CASWRDYEQYF TGTGCCAGCTGGAGGGACTACGAGCAGTACTTC
15 TRBJ2-2 - TRBV2 - CASTPHGRGTGELFF TGTGCCAGCACCCCCCATGGTCGGGGCACCGGGGAGCTGTTTTTT
17 TRBJ1-2 - TRBV18 - CASSPLSPGRSTYGYTF TGTGCCAGCTCACCACTCAGCCCCGGCCGATCAACATATGGCTACACCTTC